The clone carrying this TCR beta chain was picked up many times. Antigen specificity is unknown. A TCRbeta library incorporating unique molecular identifiers was prepared. From the PCR reads, TCRdb called clonotypes with MiXCR, one entry per CDR3 protein. The table has approximately 650,000 distinct CDR3 sequences, roughly 13% seen once. This entry belongs to a study of T-cell reconstitution after alpha-beta-depleted transplantation in children. Findings and caveats of the study: Newly produced T cells mostly provided counts and TCRbeta diversity after one year, as hyperexpanded clones declined. Reported findings indicate that, about two months after transplant, alpha-beta T cells came from several hundred expanded clones, which were derived from non-depleted graft cells. Some patients' high day-60 TCRbeta diversity was attributed to recipient cells surviving conditioning.

The sample was PBMCs, taken before TCRalphabeta/CD19-depleted stem cell transplant. This TCR was sampled from a girl aged 2 to 9 with congenital amegakaryocytic thrombocytopenia, due to receive a stem cell transplant.

This chain's CDR3 is CASSYPDRAYEQYF. The CDR3 DNA sequence: TGTGCCAGCAGTTACCCGGACAGGGCTTACGAGCAGTACTTC. The rearrangement joins TRBV6-5 to TRBJ2-7; 8 bases line up with TRBD1. CDR1 MNHEY and CDR2 SVGAGI come from the germline V gene. This CDR3 comprises 14 residues. V shed 2 bases, J shed 4 bases, and the junction held 4 bases outside the gene matches.